Each of the 10 T cell receptor beta chains below was sequenced from the same sample in a study of tumor-infiltrating lymphocytes in primary liver carcinoma. Making TCR beta cDNA involved around 540 ng total RNA and a constant-region primer. Nested multiplex PCR, run for three rounds with slightly modified ARM-PCR, yielded TCR beta libraries. Each of the first two PCR rounds ran roughly 9 cycles with TRBV1-TRBV30 forward and C-beta reverse primers. TCRdb reprocessed the multiplex PCR reads with MiXCR, giving one entry per CDR3 protein. The repertoire includes almost 45,000 distinct CDR3 sequences, roughly 80% of them detected once, and 38% sits in the top ten. Unsorted bulk tissue, about 17-33 mg of it, served as the source for co-extraction of RNA and DNA. Input material: tumor-adjacent normal liver tissue. These receptors all stem from a woman aged 25 to 39 with primary liver carcinoma and hepatitis B virus infection.

Concerning this clonotype: The junction and the germline gene differ at one end; a read error may be behind it. The chain joins TRBV4-1 to TRBJ1-2; D gene uncertain. This CDR3 has 15 amino acids. Germline CDR1 is MGHRA and CDR2 is YSYEKL. The CDR3 sequence: CTSSQPGPFGYGYTF. DNA for the CDR3: TGCACCAGCAGCCAACCTGGCCCCTTCGGGTATGGTTACACTTTC.

The V and J genes are TRBV11-1 and TRBJ2-7, with D uncertain. The CDR3 is 13 residues long. Per germline, CDR1 SGHAT and CDR2 FQDESV (reference sequence). Trimming cost V 9 bases and J 10 bases, with 22 bases left between them. CDR3 bases: TGTGCCAGTATCTTAGGATACCTCCGCGAACAGTACTTC. It is translated as CASILGYLREQYF.

About this clonotype: Given a much more abundant clone one base away, this may be a read error. The CDR3 end shows no conserved phenylalanine or tryptophan, and so a read error is likely. The rearrangement links TRBV7-8 to TRBJ2-2; 8 bases match TRBD1. Germline V lookup: CDR1 SGHVS, CDR2 FQNEAQ. This CDR3 has 16 residues. J lost 4 bases, V lost 1 base, and 5 bases had no gene match. The CDR3 sequence: CASSLGRGRSTGELFL. CDR3 DNA: TGTGCCAGCAGCTTAGGCAGGGGGCGCAGCACCGGGGAGCTGTTTCTT.

This clonotype showed up just a few times. This may stem from a read error, because a much larger clone lies one nucleotide away. V and J are TRBV28 and TRBJ2-7, with 10 bases identical to TRBD1. The CDR3 has 15 amino acids. The V gene's germline CDR1 is MDHEN and CDR2 SYDVKM. CDR3 DNA sequence: TGTGCCAGCAGTTTCTCCCGGGACAGGGGCTACCAGCAGTACTTC. It specifies CASSFSRDRGYQQYF.

In its sample, this clonotype was seen a few times. A read error is possible here, since a much larger clone lies one base away. The chain carries TRBV5-4 and TRBJ2-2; D is possibly TRBD2 (6 bases). Per the germline V gene, CDR1 is SGHNT and CDR2 is YYREEE (reference sequence). The CDR3 is 14 residues long. CDR3 in DNA: TGTGCCAGCAGCCCGGGACTTTCCACCGTGGAGCTGTTTTTT. Its translation is CASSPGLSTVELFF.

The rearrangement links TRBV5-4 to TRBJ2-3, with 7 bases fitting TRBD2. The CDR3 extends over 16 amino acids. The germline gives CDR1 SGHNT, CDR2 YYREEE (reference sequence). V shed 4 bases and J 4 bases; nucleotides not matched to a gene: 12. Here the CDR3 DNA reads TGTGCCAGCAGCGGGCTGCGGGAGCAAACTGCAGATACGCAGTATTTT. As protein: CASSGLREQTADTQYF.

A remark on this clonotype: Compared with germline, one end of the junction differs, possibly owing to a read error. The chain carries TRBV11-2 and TRBJ2-3; D remains ambiguous. This CDR3 is built from 16 residues. Germline loops: CDR1 SGHAT, CDR2 FQNNGV. CDR3 region: CGSSPMETSSIDTQYF. The CDR3 DNA follows: TGTGGCAGCAGCCCGATGGAGACGTCGAGCATAGATACGCAGTATTTT.

The genes are TRBV12-3 or TRBV12-4 and TRBJ2-1, with D perhaps matching TRBD1 or TRBD2 (5 bases each). The length of the CDR3 is 15 residues. V gave up 10 bases and J gave up 0 bases, with 16 bases separating them. The CDR3 bases are TGTGCCAAACTTGGGGACGGCATCTCCTACAATGAGCAGTTCTTC. It yields the protein CAKLGDGISYNEQFF.

Concerning this clonotype: A read error may produce the germline difference seen at one junction end. This chain uses TRBV11-3 with TRBJ2-7; 7 bases map to TRBD1. The CDR3 runs to 16 residues. The germline V gene has CDR1 SGHNT and CDR2 YENEEA. The CDR3: CARSRGIGTVVHERYF. The CDR3 bases are TGTGCCAGGAGCAGGGGGATAGGGACAGTCGTCCACGAGCGGTACTTC.

V is TRBV28 and J is TRBJ2-1; 7 nucleotides line up with TRBD2. The germline V gene has CDR1 MDHEN and CDR2 SYDVKM. The V and J ends lost 7 bases and 13 bases, in that order; junction bases with no gene match: 25. The CDR3 spans 17 residues. The CDR3 DNA reads TGTGCCAGCATCCACTACGGGGGAGGGCTATCCTACAACGAACAGTTCTTC. It encodes CASIHYGGGLSYNEQFF.